The rows below give T cell receptor beta chains drawn from one sample of a study of T cells in Graves' hyperthyroidism and ophthalmopathy. TCRdb reprocessed the multiplex PCR reads via MiXCR and lists one record per CDR3 protein. The sample contains roughly 500,000 distinct CDR3 sequences, approximately 48% of which appear only once. The sample comprised peripheral blood or thyroid tissue (not recorded which). These receptors all stem from an adult woman with Graves' disease, either hyperthyroidism or ophthalmopathy (not recorded which). Both conserved end residues are part of each CDR3. Fields, in order: clone size, V gene, J gene, D gene, CDR3 length, CDR3 protein, CDR3 DNA. A D gene is named only where the DNA matches it firmly. Clone size is shown for a subset of rows, as once, few, many or a class of expanded clone.

clone_size: -
v_call: TRBV11-2
j_call: TRBJ2-7
d_call: -
cdr3_length: 16
cdr3_aa: CASSSELGSGESEQYF
cdr3_nt: TGTGCCAGCAGCAGTGAACTCGGATCAGGGGAAAGCGAGCAGTACTTC

clone_size: few
v_call: TRBV11-2
j_call: TRBJ2-5
d_call: -
cdr3_length: 15
cdr3_aa: CASSFWPSVEETQYF
cdr3_nt: TGTGCCAGCAGCTTTTGGCCTAGCGTAGAAGAGACCCAGTACTTC

clone_size: -
v_call: TRBV4-3
j_call: TRBJ2-5
d_call: TRBD2
cdr3_length: 17
cdr3_aa: CASSQDPRTSGRETQYF
cdr3_nt: TGCGCCAGCAGCCAAGATCCTCGGACTAGCGGGAGAGAGACCCAGTACTTC

clone_size: few
v_call: TRBV14
j_call: TRBJ1-1
d_call: TRBD1
cdr3_length: 12
cdr3_aa: CASSLGTAKAFF
cdr3_nt: TGTGCCAGCAGCCTCGGGACAGCCAAAGCTTTCTTT

clone_size: many
v_call: TRBV7-2
j_call: TRBJ2-7
d_call: -
cdr3_length: 12
cdr3_aa: CASSFMSREQYF
cdr3_nt: TGTGCCAGCAGCTTCATGAGTCGGGAGCAGTACTTC

clone_size: -
v_call: TRBV10-3
j_call: TRBJ2-1
d_call: -
cdr3_length: 13
cdr3_aa: CAISGGLNNEQFF
cdr3_nt: TGTGCCATCAGTGGCGGGCTTAACAATGAGCAGTTCTTC

clone_size: -
v_call: TRBV15
j_call: TRBJ2-6
d_call: -
cdr3_length: 16
cdr3_aa: CATSRDSGSGANVLTF
cdr3_nt: TGTGCCACCAGCAGAGATAGCGGCTCTGGGGCCAACGTCCTGACTTTC

clone_size: many
v_call: TRBV4-1
j_call: TRBJ1-6
d_call: TRBD1
cdr3_length: 17
cdr3_aa: CASSQVGTGIPNSPLHF
cdr3_nt: TGCGCCAGCAGCCAAGTCGGGACAGGGATTCCTAATTCACCCCTCCACTTT

clone_size: -
v_call: TRBV7-2
j_call: TRBJ2-2
d_call: -
cdr3_length: 11
cdr3_aa: CASSLMRELFF
cdr3_nt: TGTGCCAGCAGCTTAATGCGGGAGCTGTTTTTT

clone_size: many
v_call: TRBV7-2
j_call: TRBJ1-1
d_call: TRBD1
cdr3_length: 14
cdr3_aa: CASSPGTANTEAFF
cdr3_nt: TGTGCCAGCAGCCCAGGGACAGCGAACACTGAAGCTTTCTTT

clone_size: once
v_call: TRBV10-2
j_call: TRBJ2-5
d_call: TRBD2
cdr3_length: 12
cdr3_aa: CATSGEGETQYF
cdr3_nt: TGCGCCACCTCGGGGGAGGGAGAGACCCAGTACTTC

clone_size: -
v_call: TRBV6-5
j_call: TRBJ2-7
d_call: TRBD1
cdr3_length: 14
cdr3_aa: CASSRDRAQYEQYF
cdr3_nt: TGTGCCAGCAGCCGGGACAGGGCGCAATACGAGCAGTACTTC

clone_size: -
v_call: TRBV11-2
j_call: TRBJ1-3
d_call: -
cdr3_length: 15
cdr3_aa: CASSLSGFSGNTIYF
cdr3_nt: TGTGCCAGCAGCTTATCGGGGTTCTCTGGAAACACCATATATTTT

clone_size: -
v_call: TRBV7-8
j_call: TRBJ2-7
d_call: -
cdr3_length: 14
cdr3_aa: CASSLGGLADEQYF
cdr3_nt: TGTGCCAGCAGCTTAGGGGGTCTAGCCGACGAGCAGTACTTC

clone_size: -
v_call: TRBV12-3/TRBV12-4
j_call: TRBJ1-4
d_call: -
cdr3_length: 15
cdr3_aa: CASNLDRAHSEKLFF
cdr3_nt: TGTGCCAGCAATCTCGACCGCGCACACTCTGAAAAACTGTTTTTT

clone_size: -
v_call: TRBV20-1
j_call: TRBJ2-7
d_call: -
cdr3_length: 12
cdr3_aa: CSANPGSREQYF
cdr3_nt: TGCAGTGCAAATCCAGGGTCCCGCGAGCAGTACTTC

clone_size: -
v_call: TRBV18
j_call: TRBJ1-2
d_call: TRBD1
cdr3_length: 14
cdr3_aa: CASSPRDRYYGYTF
cdr3_nt: TGTGCCAGCTCACCGCGGGACAGATACTATGGCTACACCTTC

clone_size: -
v_call: TRBV15
j_call: TRBJ2-7
d_call: -
cdr3_length: 17
cdr3_aa: CATSREIAAFGIYEQYF
cdr3_nt: TGTGCCACCAGCAGAGAAATTGCGGCCTTCGGGATCTACGAGCAGTACTTC

clone_size: -
v_call: TRBV5-1
j_call: TRBJ2-6
d_call: TRBD2
cdr3_length: 16
cdr3_aa: CASTFSGGPGANVLTF
cdr3_nt: TGCGCCAGCACCTTTTCGGGGGGGCCGGGGGCCAACGTCCTGACTTTC

clone_size: many
v_call: TRBV7-2
j_call: TRBJ1-2
d_call: -
cdr3_length: 15
cdr3_aa: CASSLDGRGGYGYTF
cdr3_nt: TGTGCCAGCAGCTTAGATGGGCGGGGGGGCTATGGCTACACCTTC

clone_size: -
v_call: TRBV9
j_call: TRBJ1-2
d_call: TRBD1
cdr3_length: 17
cdr3_aa: CASSVSSGTGDNYGYTF
cdr3_nt: TGTGCCAGCAGCGTATCGTCCGGGACAGGGGATAACTATGGCTACACCTTC

clone_size: -
v_call: TRBV12-3/TRBV12-4
j_call: TRBJ1-6
d_call: -
cdr3_length: 14
cdr3_aa: CASSRELQNSPLHF
cdr3_nt: TGTGCCAGCAGCCGGGAGTTACAGAATTCACCCCTCCACTTT

clone_size: -
v_call: TRBV29-1
j_call: TRBJ2-7
d_call: TRBD1
cdr3_length: 13
cdr3_aa: CSLGWDRGREQYF
cdr3_nt: TGCAGCTTGGGATGGGACAGGGGGCGCGAGCAGTACTTC

clone_size: once
v_call: TRBV9
j_call: TRBJ1-1
d_call: TRBD1
cdr3_length: 14
cdr3_aa: CASSVIQGSTEAFF
cdr3_nt: TGTGCCAGCAGCGTCATACAGGGGAGCACTGAAGCTTTCTTT

clone_size: -
v_call: TRBV7-9
j_call: TRBJ2-7
d_call: -
cdr3_length: 13
cdr3_aa: CAWSSGLGYEQYF
cdr3_nt: TGTGCCTGGAGTAGCGGACTCGGTTACGAGCAGTACTTC

clone_size: many
v_call: TRBV15
j_call: TRBJ1-2
d_call: -
cdr3_length: 15
cdr3_aa: CATSRDREGNYGYTF
cdr3_nt: TGTGCCACCAGCAGAGATAGGGAGGGTAACTATGGCTACACCTTC

clone_size: -
v_call: TRBV2
j_call: TRBJ2-2
d_call: -
cdr3_length: 20
cdr3_aa: CASSEAKRGGGGPNTGELFF
cdr3_nt: TGTGCCAGCAGTGAAGCAAAAAGAGGAGGAGGGGGCCCGAACACCGGGGAGCTGTTTTTT

clone_size: many
v_call: TRBV7-2
j_call: TRBJ2-5
d_call: TRBD2
cdr3_length: 17
cdr3_aa: CASSPPGLAGGQETQYF
cdr3_nt: TGTGCCAGCAGCCCCCCTGGACTAGCGGGAGGACAAGAGACCCAGTACTTC

clone_size: many
v_call: TRBV2
j_call: TRBJ2-2
d_call: -
cdr3_length: 13
cdr3_aa: CASSVDSTGELFF
cdr3_nt: TGTGCCAGCAGCGTAGACAGTACCGGGGAGCTGTTTTTT

clone_size: -
v_call: TRBV7-2
j_call: TRBJ1-3
d_call: -
cdr3_length: 18
cdr3_aa: CASIPRGGRVSSGNTIYF
cdr3_nt: TGTGCCAGCATACCCAGGGGCGGGCGAGTCAGCTCTGGAAACACCATATATTTT

clone_size: -
v_call: TRBV29-1
j_call: TRBJ2-7
d_call: TRBD1
cdr3_length: 12
cdr3_aa: CSVDGTDYEQYF
cdr3_nt: TGCAGCGTTGACGGGACAGACTACGAGCAGTACTTC

clone_size: -
v_call: TRBV19
j_call: TRBJ1-1
d_call: TRBD1
cdr3_length: 14
cdr3_aa: CASNLGTGSTEAFF
cdr3_nt: TGTGCCAGTAATCTCGGGACAGGGAGCACTGAAGCTTTCTTT

clone_size: -
v_call: TRBV12-3/TRBV12-4
j_call: TRBJ1-3
d_call: TRBD1
cdr3_length: 15
cdr3_aa: CASSDSGGSHNTIYF
cdr3_nt: TGTGCCAGCAGTGATTCAGGGGGCAGTCACAACACCATATATTTT

clone_size: -
v_call: TRBV19
j_call: TRBJ2-6
d_call: TRBD1
cdr3_length: 17
cdr3_aa: CASRRGQEYSGANVLTF
cdr3_nt: TGTGCCAGTAGGCGGGGACAGGAATACTCTGGGGCCAACGTCCTGACTTTC

clone_size: once
v_call: TRBV7-8
j_call: TRBJ1-1
d_call: -
cdr3_length: 11
cdr3_aa: CASSHRDEAFF
cdr3_nt: TGTGCCAGCAGCCACCGGGATGAAGCTTTCTTT

clone_size: -
v_call: TRBV7-2
j_call: TRBJ1-5
d_call: -
cdr3_length: 16
cdr3_aa: CASSFNRAESNQPQHF
cdr3_nt: TGTGCCAGCAGCTTCAACCGGGCAGAGAGCAATCAGCCCCAGCATTTT

clone_size: -
v_call: TRBV5-1
j_call: TRBJ2-2
d_call: -
cdr3_length: 12
cdr3_aa: CASSPFYGELFF
cdr3_nt: TGCGCCAGCAGCCCTTTTTATGGGGAGCTGTTTTTT

clone_size: few
v_call: TRBV6-5
j_call: TRBJ2-5
d_call: TRBD1
cdr3_length: 15
cdr3_aa: CASSSTDRGQETQYF
cdr3_nt: TGTGCCAGCAGTTCTACGGACAGGGGGCAGGAGACCCAGTACTTC

clone_size: many
v_call: TRBV20-1
j_call: TRBJ2-7
d_call: -
cdr3_length: 11
cdr3_aa: CSASGSHEQYF
cdr3_nt: TGCAGTGCTAGCGGGTCCCACGAGCAGTACTTC

clone_size: many
v_call: TRBV7-3
j_call: TRBJ1-6
d_call: -
cdr3_length: 13
cdr3_aa: CASSLSSDSPLHF
cdr3_nt: TGTGCCAGCAGCTTATCGTCAGATTCACCCCTCCACTTT

clone_size: few
v_call: TRBV29-1
j_call: TRBJ1-1
d_call: -
cdr3_length: 11
cdr3_aa: CSARTNTEAFF
cdr3_nt: TGCAGCGCTCGAACGAACACTGAAGCTTTCTTT

clone_size: -
v_call: TRBV24-1
j_call: TRBJ2-5
d_call: TRBD2
cdr3_length: 14
cdr3_aa: CATSRGLAVGSQYF
cdr3_nt: TGTGCCACCAGTCGAGGGCTAGCGGTTGGGAGCCAGTACTTC

clone_size: many
v_call: TRBV20-1
j_call: TRBJ1-5
d_call: -
cdr3_length: 14
cdr3_aa: CSARDPTPNQPQHF
cdr3_nt: TGCAGTGCTAGAGATCCGACACCGAATCAGCCCCAGCATTTT

clone_size: many
v_call: TRBV6-5
j_call: TRBJ1-2
d_call: -
cdr3_length: 13
cdr3_aa: CASSNSLGYGYTF
cdr3_nt: TGTGCCAGCAGTAACAGTCTAGGCTATGGCTACACCTTC